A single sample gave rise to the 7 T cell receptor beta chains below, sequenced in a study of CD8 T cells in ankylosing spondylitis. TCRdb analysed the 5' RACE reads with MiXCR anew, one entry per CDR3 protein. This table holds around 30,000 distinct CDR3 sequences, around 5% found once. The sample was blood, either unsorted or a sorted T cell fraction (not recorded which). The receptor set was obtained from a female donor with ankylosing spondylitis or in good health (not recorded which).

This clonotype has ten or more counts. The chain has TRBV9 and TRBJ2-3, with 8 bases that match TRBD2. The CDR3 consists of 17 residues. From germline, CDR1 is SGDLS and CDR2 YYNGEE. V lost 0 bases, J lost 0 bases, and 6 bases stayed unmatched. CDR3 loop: CASSVALGGGSTDTQYF. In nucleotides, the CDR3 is TGTGCCAGCAGCGTAGCTCTCGGGGGGGGAAGCACAGATACGCAGTATTTT.

CDR3 sequence reads: CASSPRDRDTGELFF. The CDR3 coding sequence is TGTGCCAGCAGCCCCCGGGACAGGGACACCGGGGAGCTGTTTTTT. V and J are TRBV9 and TRBJ2-2; 9 nucleotides line up with TRBD1. V dropped 4 bases and J dropped 3; count of bases not matched to a gene: 4. Germline V gene lookup returns CDR1 SGDLS and CDR2 YYNGEE. This CDR3 spans 15 amino acids.

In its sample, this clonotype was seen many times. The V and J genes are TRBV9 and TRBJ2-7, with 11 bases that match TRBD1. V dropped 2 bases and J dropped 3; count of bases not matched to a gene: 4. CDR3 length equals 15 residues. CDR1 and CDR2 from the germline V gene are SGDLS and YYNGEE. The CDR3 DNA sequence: TGTGCCAGCAGCGTCGCCGGGACAGGGGGCTACGAGCAGTACTTC. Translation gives CASSVAGTGGYEQYF.

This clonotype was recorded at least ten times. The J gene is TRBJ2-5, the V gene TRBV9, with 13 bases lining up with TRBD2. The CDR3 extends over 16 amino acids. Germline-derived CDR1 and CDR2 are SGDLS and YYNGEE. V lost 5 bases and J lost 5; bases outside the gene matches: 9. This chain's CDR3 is CASSPRTSGSLETQYF. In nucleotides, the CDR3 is TGTGCCAGCAGTCCCCGGACTAGCGGGAGTCTGGAGACCCAGTACTTC.

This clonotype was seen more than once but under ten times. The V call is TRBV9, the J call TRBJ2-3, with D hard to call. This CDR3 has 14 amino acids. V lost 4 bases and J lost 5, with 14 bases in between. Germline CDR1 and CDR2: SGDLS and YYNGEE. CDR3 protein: CASSFSPNQDTQYF. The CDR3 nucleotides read TGTGCCAGCAGCTTCTCCCCGAACCAAGATACGCAGTATTTT.

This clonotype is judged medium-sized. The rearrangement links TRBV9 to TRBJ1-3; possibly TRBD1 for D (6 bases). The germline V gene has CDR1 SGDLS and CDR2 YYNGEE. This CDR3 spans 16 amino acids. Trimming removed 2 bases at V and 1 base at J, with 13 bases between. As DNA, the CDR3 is TGTGCCAGCAGCGTGACAGGCGGTTGGTCTGGAAACACCATATATTTT. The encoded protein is CASSVTGGWSGNTIYF.

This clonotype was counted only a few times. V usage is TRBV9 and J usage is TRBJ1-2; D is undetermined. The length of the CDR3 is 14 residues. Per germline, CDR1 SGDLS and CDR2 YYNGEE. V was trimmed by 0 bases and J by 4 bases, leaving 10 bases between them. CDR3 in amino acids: CASSVGAEFYGYTF. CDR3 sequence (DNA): TGTGCCAGCAGCGTAGGGGCAGAGTTCTATGGCTACACCTTC.